This T cell receptor (beta chain) derives from a study of blood T cell repertoires in COVID-19. The wider study: Acute-phase and convalescent COVID-19 samples originated in the United States, Italy and Spain. T cells, B-cell-depleted T cells, or PBMCs supplied cDNA or gDNA.

The table came from immunoSEQ multiplex PCR; TCRdb's copy has only in-frame clones and leaves some out. Of some 250,000 clones in the sample, 75% to 90% were seen once. V was pared by 3 bases and J by 0 bases, with 11 bases between. Germline V lookup: CDR1 SGHTA, CDR2 FQGNSA. The CDR3 contains 16 residues. Membership in each cohort depended on participant-reported clinical history. This chain joins TRBV7-2 and TRBJ1-4; D gene uncertain. Sequenced: PBMCs or T cells enriched from blood (not recorded which). This clonotype was obtained from a man in his forties who had recovered from COVID-19. The CDR3 sequence: CASSFRGDATNEKLFF. The CDR3 DNA reads TGTGCCAGCAGCTTCCGCGGCGATGCAACTAATGAAAAACTGTTTTTT.